The sequence of this T cell receptor (beta chain) was determined in a study of cytomegalovirus exposure and HLA in healthy donors. Study-wide points: The classifier reportedly diagnosed cytomegalovirus status with high specificity and sensitivity. In a later analysis, compared with equally common non-associated chains, HLA-associated beta chains were more expanded.

Notes on this clone: Its target is unknown.

Primers included in the PCR were 60 Vbeta and 13 Jbeta primers. Assay used: immunoSEQ multiplex PCR; TCRdb lists only in-frame clones, some missing. The sample holds hundreds of thousands of clones, just over 70% seen once. CDR3 length: 13 residues. CDR1 and CDR2 (germline): MNHNS, SASEGT. V lost 3 bases and J lost 0, with 3 bases in between. These donors, healthy bone marrow donors, were studied. In nominal health when sampled, donors likely had unrecorded immune exposures nonetheless. The material sequenced was PBMCs. The V call is TRBV6-1, the J call TRBJ2-1; the D is unclear. This receptor was taken from a female donor in good health and CMV-seronegative. CDR3 sequence reads: CASSDSSYNEQFF. The CDR3 DNA reads as TGTGCCAGCAGTGACAGCTCCTACAATGAGCAGTTCTTC.